This T cell receptor beta chain appears in the sequencing data of a study of blood T cell repertoires in COVID-19. Repertoires were generated with immunoSEQ multiplex PCR, while TCRdb's copy carries only in-frame clones and drops some. The top ten clones hold under 14% of a sample with roughly 100,000 clones, 87% of them seen once. Sequenced input: peripheral blood. This TCR was sampled from a woman aged 25 to 39 with acute or convalescent COVID-19.

The CDR3 loop is CASSLGDGGYEQYF. CDR3 nucleotides: TGTGCCAGCAGCTTAGGGGACGGGGGCTACGAGCAGTACTTC. The chain employs TRBV7-2 and TRBJ2-7; D perhaps matches TRBD2 (6 bases). V shed 1 base and J shed 3 bases, with 10 bases lying between them. The germline gives CDR1 SGHTA, CDR2 FQGNSA. This CDR3 comprises 14 residues.